Each of the 26 T cell receptor beta chains below was sequenced from the same sample in a study of post-analysis software for immune sequencing data. Study-wide results and caveats: Comparison of patients with controls showed roughly five TRBV segments more frequent in patients, TRBV5-6, TRBV5-1 and TRBV20-1 among them.

No antigen is known for these receptors. The TCR beta cDNA libraries contained unique molecular identifiers. TCRdb reprocessed the PCR reads via MiXCR and lists one record per CDR3 protein. The table includes roughly 570,000 distinct CDR3 sequences, less than 40% detected once. The sequencing input was blood. These receptors came from a girl aged 2 to 17 with multiple sclerosis.

This clonotype came up a few times. The chain is built from TRBV28 and TRBJ2-5, with TRBD1 matching 10 bases. This CDR3 is built from 15 residues. V gave up 5 bases and J gave up 5 bases; unmatched junction bases: 8. Germline-derived CDR1 and CDR2 are MDHEN and SYDVKM. As DNA, the CDR3 is TGTGCCAGCAGTACAGACAGGGGGCGCGGGGAGACCCAGTACTTC. Protein sequence: CASSTDRGRGETQYF.

This chain uses TRBV7-8 with TRBJ2-1, with unresolved D. This CDR3 is 15 amino acids long. Trimming took off 7 bases at V and 2 bases at J, with 15 bases between the two ends. Germline V gives CDR1 SGHVS, CDR2 FQNEAQ. The CDR3 DNA reads TGTGCCAGCACCCGTGAGAGGAATCCCTACAATGAGCAGTTCTTC. It yields the protein CASTRERNPYNEQFF.

The sample holds a few counts of this clonotype. The rearrangement uses TRBV10-3 and TRBJ2-5; 7 bases fit TRBD1. Germline trimming cut 3 bases from V and 4 bases from J; bases unmatched to any gene: 20. The CDR3 totals 19 residues. CDR1 and CDR2 (germline): ENHRY, SYGVKD. This CDR3 is CAISDTLQGHQVSGETQYF. The CDR3 DNA reads TGTGCCATCAGTGATACACTACAGGGGCACCAAGTCAGTGGAGAGACCCAGTACTTC.

This clonotype was observed a handful of times. The rearrangement links TRBV12-3 or TRBV12-4 to TRBJ2-7; either TRBD1 or TRBD2 may fit D (5 bases each). V gave up 3 bases and J gave up 4 bases, with 13 bases separating them. This CDR3 contains 14 residues. For the CDR3, the DNA is TGTGCCAGCAGTTTGAGAGGGGCTCTGTACGAGCAGTACTTC. Translated, it gives CASSLRGALYEQYF.

V and J are TRBV4-1 and TRBJ2-5; 10 bases are a match to TRBD2. Germline V gene sequence: CDR1 MGHRA, CDR2 YSYEKL. The CDR3 is 17 residues long. With 0 bases clipped from V and 5 bases from J, the junction kept 9 bases outside the gene matches. The CDR3 spells CASSQDISSGGGETQYF. In DNA, the CDR3 is TGCGCCAGCAGCCAAGATATTTCTAGCGGGGGCGGGGAGACCCAGTACTTC.

The chain links TRBV20-1 to TRBJ2-1, with 7 positions matching TRBD2. The V gene's germline CDR1 is DFQATT and CDR2 SNEGSKA (reference sequence). This CDR3 has 12 amino acids. CDR3 nucleotides: TGCAGATGGGGGGGAACTTACAATGAGCAGTTCTTC. Translated: CRWGGTYNEQFF.

Remarks on this clonotype: The CDR3 does not end in the conserved phenylalanine or tryptophan, so this is likely a read error. V gene TRBV20-1 combines with J gene TRBJ2-3; D remains ambiguous. The germline gives CDR1 DFQATT, CDR2 SNEGSKA (reference sequence). Trimming removed 4 bases at V and 2 bases at J, with 7 bases between. CDR3 length: 12 amino acids. CDR3 amino acids: CSAMVNTDTQYC. CDR3 DNA: TGCAGTGCTATGGTGAACACAGATACGCAGTATTGT.

A few counts support this clonotype. The chain is built from TRBV24-1 and TRBJ2-3, with 11 bases matching TRBD1. Looked up from germline, CDR1 is KGHDR and CDR2 is SFDVKD. J lost 4 bases, V lost 0 bases, and 2 bases had no gene match. The CDR3 sequence is 16 residues long. The CDR3 loop is CATSDLLDRGPDTQYF. The DNA for the CDR3 is TGTGCCACCAGTGATTTGCTGGACAGGGGGCCAGATACGCAGTATTTT.

The chain employs TRBV6-5 and TRBJ1-2; a possible D gene is TRBD1 (5 bases). Trimming took 5 bases from V and 2 from J, leaving 9 bases between them. Germline V gene sequence: CDR1 MNHEY, CDR2 SVGAGI. There are 13 residues in the CDR3. The CDR3 nucleotides are TGTGCCAGCAGTCCCAGGGACAACTATGGCTACACCTTC. Translation gives CASSPRDNYGYTF.

This clonotype was seen a few times. The V and J genes are TRBV7-2 and TRBJ2-3; 11 bases match TRBD2. With V trimmed by 5 bases and J by 1 base, 5 bases remained unmatched. This CDR3 has 16 residues. The germline V gene encodes CDR1 SGHTA and CDR2 FQGNSA. CDR3 residues: CASSRTSGSGTDTQYF. The DNA for the CDR3 is TGTGCCAGCAGCCGGACTAGCGGGTCCGGCACAGATACGCAGTATTTT.

In this sample, this clonotype turned up a few times. The chain joins TRBV5-1 to TRBJ2-5; D is perhaps TRBD1 (5 bases). Trimming stripped 6 bases from V and 4 bases from J, with 13 bases between. The CDR3 is made up of 13 amino acids. Germline V gene sequence: CDR1 SGHRS, CDR2 YFSETQ. The CDR3 DNA reads as TGCGCCAGCATGTCAGGGTTCGGAGAGACCCAGTACTTC. This sequence encodes CASMSGFGETQYF.

The J gene is TRBJ2-2, the V gene TRBV3-1, with D unresolved. Trimming removed 5 bases from V and 1 base from J, with 17 bases in between. This CDR3 spans 17 amino acids. Germline CDR1 reads LGHDT; CDR2 reads YNNKEL (reference sequence). CDR3 sequence (DNA): TGTGCCAGCAGCGAAAGATCCTGGTCAGTGAACACCGGGGAGCTGTTTTTT. This sequence encodes CASSERSWSVNTGELFF.

Only a few counts were recorded for this clonotype. An end of the junction does not agree with germline; a read error may underlie this. The J gene is TRBJ1-2, the V gene TRBV6-1, with TRBD1 as a possible D gene (5 bases). Germline lookup yields CDR1 MNHNS and CDR2 SASEGT. The CDR3 extends over 14 amino acids. In DNA form, the CDR3 reads TGTGCCAGCACTAAATTGACAGCTAATTATGGCTACACCTTC. It yields the protein CASTKLTANYGYTF.

This chain connects TRBV6-5 to TRBJ2-7, with 7 positions matching TRBD1. CDR1 is MNHEY, CDR2 SVGAGI, per germline. This CDR3 is built from 15 residues. With V trimmed by 7 bases and J by 3 bases, 12 bases remained unmatched. CDR3 sequence (DNA): TGTGCCAGCAAAAGCGAGGACAGGCAAAGCTACGAGCAGTACTTC. It translates to CASKSEDRQSYEQYF.

There are a few counts of this clonotype. The gene calls are TRBV7-3 and TRBJ1-2, with D possibly TRBD1 on 5 matching bases. The CDR3 covers 14 residues. The V end was cut by 2 bases, the J end by 8 bases, with 15 bases between. Germline V gene sequence: CDR1 SGHTA, CDR2 FQGTGA. Here the CDR3 DNA reads TGTGCCAGCAGCTTAGGGACCGCAGTAGGGGGCTACACCTTC. This encodes CASSLGTAVGGYTF. Supplemented by reference TRBV7-3 and TRBJ1-2, the full variable domain reads GAGVSQTPSNKVTEKGKYVELRCDPISGHTALYWYRQSLGQGPEFLIYFQGTGAADDSGLPNDRFFAVRPEGSVSTLKIQRTERGDSAVYLCASSLGTAVGGYTFGSGTRLTVV.

This clonotype has a handful of counts. V gene TRBV9 combines with J gene TRBJ2-5; 9 bases match TRBD2. Trimming removed 2 bases from V and 3 bases from J; junction bases left unmatched: 2. Germline CDR1 SGDLS, CDR2 YYNGEE. The CDR3 has 14 residues. CDR3 coding DNA: TGTGCCAGCAGCGTGACTAGCGGTGAAGAGACCCAGTACTTC. Its protein is CASSVTSGEETQYF.

There are a few counts of this clonotype. The chain carries TRBV20-1 and TRBJ2-3, with D perhaps matching TRBD1 or TRBD2 (5 bases each). V was cut by 7 bases and J by 1 base, with 12 bases left in between. The CDR3 consists of 13 residues. CDR1 DFQATT and CDR2 SNEGSKA come from the germline V gene (reference sequence). CDR3 protein: CSDTMGGTDTQYF. CDR3 nucleotide sequence: TGCAGTGACACAATGGGGGGCACAGATACGCAGTATTTT.

This chain links TRBV29-1 with TRBJ1-5, with D possibly matching TRBD1 (6 bases). Deletions cut 7 bases from V and 0 bases from J, with 13 bases between. From germline, CDR1 is SQVTM and CDR2 ANQGSEA. CDR3 length equals 14 residues. CDR3 sequence reads: CSGRDTPSNQPQHF. For the CDR3, the DNA is TGCAGCGGCCGGGACACGCCTAGCAATCAGCCCCAGCATTTT.

For this clonotype: The junction differs from germline at one of its ends, possibly a read error. The chain couples TRBV12-3 or TRBV12-4 to TRBJ1-2, with D possibly matching TRBD1 (5 bases). The CDR3 loop spans 13 amino acids. CDR3 loop: CASSPGGSYGCTF. CDR3 DNA sequence: TGTGCCAGCAGTCCGGGGGGTAGCTATGGCTGCACCTTC.

This clonotype appeared many times. The genes are TRBV20-1 and TRBJ2-1; D call uncertain. The germline gives CDR1 DFQATT, CDR2 SNEGSKA (reference sequence). Trimming removed 3 bases at V and 3 bases at J, with 12 bases between. This CDR3 is 14 amino acids long. The CDR3 is CSASPPVVYNEQFF. The CDR3 nucleotides read TGCAGTGCTAGCCCCCCGGTGGTCTACAATGAGCAGTTCTTC.

The CDR3 here is CSVAGSGKTQYF. CDR3 coding DNA: TGCAGCGTTGCAGGGTCTGGGAAGACCCAGTACTTC. The chain employs TRBV29-1 and TRBJ2-7; weak D call: TRBD1 (5 bases). The J call could be wrong; TRBJ2-5 is a better fit for the DNA end. Germline V CDR1 and CDR2: SQVTM, ANQGSEA. This CDR3 contains 12 residues.

This chain's CDR3 is CSARSLTSGGPSQETQYF. DNA for the CDR3: TGCAGTGCTAGATCCCTAACCTCGGGGGGGCCCTCCCAAGAGACCCAGTACTTC. The V gene is TRBV20-1, the J gene TRBJ2-5; 8 nucleotides align to TRBD2. The CDR3 runs to 18 residues. Germline CDR1 and CDR2: DFQATT and SNEGSKA (reference sequence). The V and J ends lost 2 bases and 1 base, in that order; junction bases with no gene match: 15.

The chain combines TRBV7-6 with TRBJ1-2; D is possibly TRBD1 (5 bases). Trimming removed 0 bases from V and 10 bases from J, with 12 bases in between. CDR3 size: 13 residues. Germline V gene sequence: CDR1 SGHVS, CDR2 FNYEAQ. The CDR3 DNA reads TGTGCCAGCAGCTTAGCGACAGACCGCCCCTACACCTTC. It specifies CASSLATDRPYTF.

The chain combines TRBV5-6 with TRBJ2-3; D is perhaps TRBD2 (6 bases). The V gene's germline CDR1 is SGHDT and CDR2 YYEEEE. V gave up 3 bases and J gave up 4 bases, with 18 bases separating them. This CDR3 spans 16 amino acids. The CDR3 DNA is TGTGCCAGCAGCTCCTCGGGGGACCCGCCAGCAGATACGCAGTATTTT. Amino acids: CASSSSGDPPADTQYF.

This clonotype was picked up many times. V usage is TRBV29-1 and J usage is TRBJ2-7; 8 bases map to TRBD2. The CDR3 covers 14 residues. V lost 6 bases, J lost 4 bases, and 11 bases stayed unmatched. Germline lookup yields CDR1 SQVTM and CDR2 ANQGSEA. The CDR3 protein is CSVAKRGTNYEQYF. The CDR3 DNA reads as TGCAGCGTCGCCAAGCGGGGGACAAATTACGAGCAGTACTTC.

This clonotype was detected a few times. The V gene is TRBV6-5, the J gene TRBJ2-7; no reliable D call. V lost 6 bases to trimming and J lost 4 bases, with 13 bases between them. This CDR3 has 13 residues. CDR1 and CDR2 (germline): MNHEY, SVGAGI. The CDR3 nucleotides read TGTGCCAGCAGCCGCACCAGGAGATACGAGCAGTACTTC. Its translation is CASSRTRRYEQYF.